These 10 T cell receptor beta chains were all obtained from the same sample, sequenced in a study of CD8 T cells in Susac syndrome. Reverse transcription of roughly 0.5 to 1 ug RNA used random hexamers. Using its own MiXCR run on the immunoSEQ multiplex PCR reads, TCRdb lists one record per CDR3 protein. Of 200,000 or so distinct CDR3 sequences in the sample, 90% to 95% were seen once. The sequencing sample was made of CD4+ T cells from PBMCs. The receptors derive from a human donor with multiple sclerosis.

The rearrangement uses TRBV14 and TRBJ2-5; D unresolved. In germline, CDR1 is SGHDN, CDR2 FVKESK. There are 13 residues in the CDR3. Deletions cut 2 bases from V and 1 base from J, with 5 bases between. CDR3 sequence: CASSQLSQETQYF. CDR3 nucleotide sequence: TGTGCCAGCAGCCAACTCTCCCAAGAGACCCAGTACTTC.

CDR3 sequence (DNA): TGTGCCAGCAGTGAATGGCGTGAGCAGTTCTTC. Amino acid sequence: CASSEWREQFF. This sequence joins TRBV25-1 and TRBJ2-1; D call uncertain. CDR1 MGHDK and CDR2 SYGVNS come from the germline V gene. This CDR3 comprises 11 residues. Deletions cut 1 base from V and 9 bases from J, with 4 bases between.

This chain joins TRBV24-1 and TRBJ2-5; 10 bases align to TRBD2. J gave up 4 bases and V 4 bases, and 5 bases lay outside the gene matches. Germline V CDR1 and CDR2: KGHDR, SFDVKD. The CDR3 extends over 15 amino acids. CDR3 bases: TGTGCCACCAGTGAAGCTAGCGGGGGTAGAGAGACCCAGTACTTC. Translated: CATSEASGGRETQYF.

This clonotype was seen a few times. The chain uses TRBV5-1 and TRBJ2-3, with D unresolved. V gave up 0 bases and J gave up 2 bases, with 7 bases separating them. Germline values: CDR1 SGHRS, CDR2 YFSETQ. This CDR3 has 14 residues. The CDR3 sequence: CASSLGTVTDTQYF. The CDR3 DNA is TGCGCCAGCAGCTTGGGGACGGTCACAGATACGCAGTATTTT. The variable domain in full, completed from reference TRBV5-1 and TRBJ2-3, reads KAGVTQTPRYLIKTRGQQVTLSCSPISGHRSVSWYQQTPGQGLQFLFEYFSETQRNKGNFPGRFSGRQFSNSRSEMNVSTLELGDSALYLCASSLGTVTDTQYFGPGTRLTVL.

The DNA of the CDR3 is TGTGCCAGCTCCGACAGTACTTATGGCTACACCTTC. It encodes CASSDSTYGYTF. The chain has TRBV18 and TRBJ1-2, with D perhaps matching TRBD1 (5 bases). CDR1 is KGHSH, CDR2 LQKENI, per germline. Trimming shortened V by 6 bases and J by 5 bases, and 10 bases separated the two germline ends. The CDR3 loop spans 12 amino acids.

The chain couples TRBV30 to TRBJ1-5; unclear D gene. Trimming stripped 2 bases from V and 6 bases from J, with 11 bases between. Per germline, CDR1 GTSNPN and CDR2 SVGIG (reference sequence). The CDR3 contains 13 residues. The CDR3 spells CAWSPSGSQPQHF. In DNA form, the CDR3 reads TGTGCCTGGAGTCCCTCGGGGAGTCAGCCCCAGCATTTT.

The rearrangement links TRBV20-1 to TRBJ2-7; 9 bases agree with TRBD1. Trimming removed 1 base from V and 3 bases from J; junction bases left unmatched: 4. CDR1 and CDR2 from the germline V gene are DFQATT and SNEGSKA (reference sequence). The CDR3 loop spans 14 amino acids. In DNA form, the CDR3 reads TGCAGTGCTAGAGCCGGGACAGGGAACTACGAGCAGTACTTC. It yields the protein CSARAGTGNYEQYF.

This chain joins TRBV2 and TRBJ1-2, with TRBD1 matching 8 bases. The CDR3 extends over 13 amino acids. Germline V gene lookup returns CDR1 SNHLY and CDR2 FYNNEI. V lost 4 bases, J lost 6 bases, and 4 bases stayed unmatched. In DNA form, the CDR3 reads TGTGCCAGCAGTGCCGGGACAGGCAATGGCTACACCTTC. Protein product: CASSAGTGNGYTF.

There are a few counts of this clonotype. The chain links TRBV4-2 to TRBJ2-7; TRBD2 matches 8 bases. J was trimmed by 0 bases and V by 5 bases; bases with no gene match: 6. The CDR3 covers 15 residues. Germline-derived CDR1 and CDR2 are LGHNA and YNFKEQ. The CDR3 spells CASSKVSGGSYEQYF. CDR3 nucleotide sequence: TGTGCCAGCAGCAAAGTCAGCGGGGGCTCCTACGAGCAGTACTTC.

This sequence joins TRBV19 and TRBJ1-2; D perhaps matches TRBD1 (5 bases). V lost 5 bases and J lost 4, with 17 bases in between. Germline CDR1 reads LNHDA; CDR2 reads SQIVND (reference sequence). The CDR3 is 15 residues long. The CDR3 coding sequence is TGTGCCAGTAGTGGCCGGGACTTCAGAGGCTATGGCTACACCTTC. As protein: CASSGRDFRGYGYTF.